Listed here is a single T cell receptor (beta chain). The sample comes from a study of cytomegalovirus exposure and HLA in healthy donors. Assay used: immunoSEQ multiplex PCR; TCRdb lists only in-frame clones, some missing. The sample holds more than 250,000 clones, around 87% seen once. Germline V CDR1 and CDR2: MGHDK, SYGVNS. The CDR3 has 15 amino acids. With V trimmed by 8 bases and J by 2 bases, 12 bases remained unmatched. This clonotype originated in a woman aged 25 to 39 in good health and CMV-seropositive. Sequences were obtained from PBMCs. The V call is TRBV25-1, the J call TRBJ2-7; 7 positions match TRBD1. CDR3 coding DNA: TGTGCCAGCGGAAAGGGGACAGCAGTGACCTACGAGCAGTACTTC. Its protein product is CASGKGTAVTYEQYF.